The source of this TCR beta chain is a study of OX40 agonist ivuxolimab in advanced cancers. Study summary: The dose of intravenous ivuxolimab that patients received every 2 weeks ranged from 0.01 to 10 mg/kg.

Produced via immunoSEQ multiplex PCR; TCRdb's table is partial and in-frame only. The sample lists around 68,000 clones, 85% to 90% occurring once. Germline V CDR1 and CDR2: SGHTA, FQGTGA. This CDR3 has 17 residues. V was clipped by 2 bases and J by 0 bases; unmatched bases: 5. The receptor comes from an adult with an advanced solid tumor such as melanoma, head and neck, liver or kidney cancer. This chain uses TRBV7-3 with TRBJ2-3, with 10 bases identical to TRBD2. The sequencing here drew on CD4+ or CD8+ T cells sorted from blood, taken in a trial of the OX40 agonist ivuxolimab. CDR3 in DNA: TGTGCCAGCAGCTTATGGGCTAGCGGGGGAAGCACAGATACGCAGTATTTT. Amino acids: CASSLWASGGSTDTQYF.